This section outlines one T cell receptor (beta chain) sequence together with its context. Its antigen is unidentified. The data stem from a study of T cell responses to AZD1222 COVID-19 vaccine. Whole-study results and caveats: Repertoires in all cases were sampled only once the peak T cell response had passed.

Germline V gene data show CDR1 as SGHRS and CDR2 as YFSETQ. V was pared by 7 bases and J by 2 bases, with 17 bases between. The CDR3 length is 15 residues. Repertoires were generated with immunoSEQ multiplex PCR, while TCRdb's copy carries only in-frame clones and drops some. The table lists approximately 130,000 clones, just under 95% of them singletons. This sequence was found in an adult who received the AZD1222 COVID-19 vaccine. V and J are TRBV5-1 and TRBJ2-3; no clear D. This material consisted of peripheral blood, taken 28 days after the second AZD1222 dose. The DNA for the CDR3 is TGCGCCAGCCGCCTACCGATGGAGACCACAGATACGCAGTATTTT. Its protein is CASRLPMETTDTQYF.